Here is one T cell receptor beta chain with its context. This clonotype showed up just a few times. Its specific antigen is unknown. Nothing much larger sits one base from this clone, and base qualities are not available. Reads for this sample came from an Illumina NovaSeq 6000. TCR cDNA was synthesized by 5'RACE template switching, which introduced a universal primer site and unique molecular identifiers. Priming of cDNA synthesis was performed from both the TCR alpha and TCR beta constant segments. Library amplification used two PCR steps, and the second PCR step added sample barcodes and sequencing adapters. Sequencing of libraries was done on Illumina HiSeq 2500 (2x100 bp) or NovaSeq (2x150 bp). In the original analysis: Reads were demultiplexed and collapsed into UMI consensus sequences with MIGEC, and V(D)J alignment was performed with MiXCR. Clonotypes responding to the vaccine were identified with edgeR on replicate PBMC samples, with the criteria of FDR below 0.01 and a log2 fold change above 5 up to day 15. Each bulk clonotype received a CD4 or CD8 identity based on whether the sequenced CD4 or CD8 repertoire contained that clonotype at higher abundance. The public reads were run again by TCRdb, first through fastp at Q25 and then through MiXCR, and only productive beta chains were kept. A single entry per CDR3 protein holds the most common genes and DNA from its merged rows. V and J calls and clone size were set by TCRdb, not the authors. The sample has more than 300,000 distinct CDR3 sequences on record, approximately 11% of them singletons. The ten largest clones add up to roughly 3% of the sample.

The data stem from a study of T cells after yellow fever vaccination (dated by TCRdb to the late 2010s). Notes on the research overall: The SMART-Seq v4 Ultra Low Input RNA kit was used to prepare libraries from fractions with low cell numbers. Bulk TCR alpha and beta repertoires were sequenced longitudinally to track T-cell clones before and after primary and booster YFV17D yellow fever vaccination. Blood was collected at multiple timepoints before and after primary and secondary immunization, and bulk PBMC replicates and cell subsets were isolated. Two healthy male donors, one aged 18 to 30 and one aged 30 to 40 years, made up the cohort. What the work shows at the level of the full study, not this receptor alone: Computational filtering was needed because FACS-sorted repertoires could contain abundant contaminating clonotypes from the bulk population. The study included only two donors, which limits how far the findings can be generalized. Most clones expanded after primary vaccination (almost 98% of CD4 and 88% of CD8) were re-detected after the booster, suggesting that broad memory maintenance occurred. A small fraction of clonotypes showed up in both the CD4 and CD8 compartments, probably as a result of convergent recombination. Compared with the primary T-cell response, the secondary T-cell response was weaker but faster, peaking on day 5 rather than day 15.

In the paper's terms, the treatment or condition label means: live attenuated yellow fever vaccine strain. PBMCs were isolated from peripheral blood using a standard Ficoll-Paque protocol. Dynabeads CD4 and CD8 positive selection kits were used to isolate the CD4 and CD8 T-cell fractions. RNA was extracted with TriZol from bulk PBMCs, CD4 and CD8 fractions, and dextramer-positive and dextramer-negative fractions. CDR1 LGHNA and CDR2 YSLEER are derived from the germline V gene. Reading from cysteine to phenylalanine, the CDR3 counts 15 amino acids. Only CDR3 DNA remains: 45 bases, in frame from the first base. The junction shows trimming of 8 bases on V and 4 bases on J, and the gene matches do not reach 8 bases of it.

The clonotype originates from a man younger than 35 who received the YFV17D yellow fever vaccine. The sequenced sample was CD4+ T cells sorted from PBMCs, obtained 45 days after the yellow fever booster vaccination. The chain is made from TRBV4-3 and TRBJ2-1, with 10 bases in between that match TRBD1. For the CDR3, the sequence is CASPWGQGSYNEQFF. The DNA sequence is given as TGCGCCAGCCCATGGGGACAGGGGTCGTACAATGAGCAGTTCTTC.